This T cell receptor beta chain is from a study of molecular identifiers for immune sequencing clone quantification. Based on a CD8+CD4-CCR7+CD45RA+ profile, naive CD8 T cells were sorted. CDR1 and CDR2 (germline): MNHEY, SVGAGI. The V and J ends lost 0 bases and 2 bases respectively, with 15 bases between them. The CDR3 length is 17 residues. TCRdb recomputed calls from the PCR reads with MiXCR, one row per CDR3 protein. The sample has about 320,000 distinct CDR3 sequences, around a fifth seen once. This clonotype was detected many times. The sequence was obtained from a human donor in good health. Some libraries in this study had Jurkat cell RNA spiked in. V and J are TRBV6-5 and TRBJ2-3; D is perhaps TRBD1 (5 bases). The sequencing input was naive CD8+ T cells from blood, with Jurkat cell RNA spiked in. Subset defined: FACS-sorted CD8+CD4-CCR7+CD45RA+ naive T cells. CDR3 amino acids: CASSYSVGDSITDTQYF. In DNA, the CDR3 is TGTGCCAGCAGTTACTCGGTCGGCGACAGCATCACAGATACGCAGTATTTT.